The rows below give T cell receptor beta chains drawn from one sample of a study of blood T cell repertoires in COVID-19. Method: immunoSEQ multiplex PCR; TCRdb's copy keeps in-frame clones and lacks some. The sample records 70,000 to 85,000 clones, over 75% being singletons. The sample taken for sequencing was peripheral blood. The source of these receptors is a human donor in a cohort sampled during active COVID-19. The CDR3 runs from the conserved cysteine through the conserved F or W. D genes are given only for firm matches. Expanded clones get a size class; other rows say once, few or many, or leave the size out.

.,TRBV5-8,TRBJ1-1,.,TGTGCCAGCAGCTTGGTTCTCGGAGCTTTCTTT,CASSLVLGAFF
.,TRBV11-2,TRBJ2-7,TRBD1,TGTGCCAGCAGCTCGGACAGGGTGGCGGGCGAGCAGTACTTC,CASSSDRVAGEQYF
.,TRBV7-2,TRBJ1-1,TRBD1,TGTGCCAGCAGCTCCATGGGACAGGGTATTATGAACACTGAAGCTTTCTTT,CASSSMGQGIMNTEAFF
.,TRBV19,TRBJ2-3,TRBD2,TGTGCCAGTAGGCGGACTAGCGGGGGGACCCTTTCTAGCACAGATACGCAGTATTTT,CASRRTSGGTLSSTDTQYF
.,TRBV5-1,TRBJ1-2,TRBD1,TGCGCCAGCAGCTCCCTGCGGGACAGTCTCTATGGCTACACCTTC,CASSSLRDSLYGYTF
once,TRBV19,TRBJ1-2,.,TGTGCCAGTAGCCTAAACTATGGCTACACCTTC,CASSLNYGYTF
.,TRBV12-3/TRBV12-4,TRBJ1-2,.,TGTGCCAGCAGTTTGTGGCAGGGGCAAGGCTACACCTTC,CASSLWQGQGYTF
.,TRBV9,TRBJ1-1,TRBD1,TGTGCCAGCAGCGGACCGGGACAGCTCAACACTGAAGCTTTCTTT,CASSGPGQLNTEAFF
.,TRBV5-1,TRBJ2-3,TRBD1,TGCGCCAGCAGCTCCAGGGGGCGGGGTGGTACCGGGTTGGATACGCAGTATTTT,CASSSRGRGGTGLDTQYF
once,TRBV30,TRBJ1-1,.,TGTGCCTGGAGTATCGGGAGAAGGGCACTGAACACTGAAGCTTTCTTT,CAWSIGRRALNTEAFF
.,TRBV7-2,TRBJ2-3,TRBD2,TGTGCCAGCAGTCCACGGACTAGCGGGATTGGGTACACAGATACGCAGTATTTT,CASSPRTSGIGYTDTQYF
.,TRBV6-5,TRBJ2-3,.,TGTGCCAGCAGTTACTCCGCAGGGGATACGCAGTATTTT,CASSYSAGDTQYF
.,TRBV3-1/TRBV3-2,TRBJ2-1,TRBD2,TGTGCCAGCAGCCAAGGCTGGGTACTAGCGAGTAGCTACAATGAGCAGTTCTTC,CASSQGWVLASSYNEQFF
.,TRBV6-5,TRBJ2-2,TRBD1,TGTGCCTCAGGGGGCAGGGCGAGTGGCACCGGGGAGCTGTTTTTT,CASGGRASGTGELFF
.,TRBV4-2,TRBJ2-1,.,TGTGCCAGCAGCCAAGATCAGACCTCGCGGGGCAATGAGCAGTTCTTC,CASSQDQTSRGNEQFF
.,TRBV14,TRBJ2-3,TRBD2,TGTGCCAGCAGCCAGGGGGGGAGAACAGATACGCAGTATTTT,CASSQGGRTDTQYF
few,TRBV6-5,TRBJ2-7,.,TGTGCCAGCAGTTACGTAGCGAAGGGCTACGAGCAGTACTTC,CASSYVAKGYEQYF
few,TRBV18,TRBJ1-2,.,TGTGCCAGCTCCCCCGGACAGTTCCGGGACCATTATGGCTACACCTTC,CASSPGQFRDHYGYTF
.,TRBV2,TRBJ2-5,TRBD2,TGTGCCAGCAGTGAAAAGATAGCGGGGTCAGAGACCCAGTACTTC,CASSEKIAGSETQYF
few,TRBV18,TRBJ2-5,TRBD1,TGTGCCAGCTCAAGTGAGACCGGGACAGGGGTCGGCGAGACCCAGTACTTC,CASSSETGTGVGETQYF
.,TRBV6-2/TRBV6-3,TRBJ2-5,.,TGTGCCAGCAGTTACGAGTCGGGGGAGACCCAGTACTTC,CASSYESGETQYF
.,TRBV13,TRBJ2-7,TRBD1,TGTGCCAGCACCCGGGACAGGGCCTCCTACGAGCAGTACTTC,CASTRDRASYEQYF
.,TRBV11-2,TRBJ1-1,.,TGTGCCAGCAGCTCTAACGTTGAGACTGAAGCTTTCTTT,CASSSNVETEAFF
.,TRBV5-5,TRBJ2-7,.,TGTGCCAGCAGCTCAGGGGCCCACGAGCAGTACTTC,CASSSGAHEQYF
.,TRBV7-3,TRBJ2-1,.,TGTGCCAGCAGCTCGACAGCCCTCTACAATGAGCAGTTCTTC,CASSSTALYNEQFF
.,TRBV5-4,TRBJ1-1,.,TGTGCCAGCAGTCAGACGGGGGGGAGAACTGAAGCTTTCTTT,CASSQTGGRTEAFF
.,TRBV21-1,TRBJ2-1,.,TGTGCCAGCACCCCGGCGTGGGCGGGGACGTACAATGAGCAGTTCTTC,CASTPAWAGTYNEQFF
.,TRBV10-3,TRBJ2-7,.,TGTGCCATCAGTGATCGGGCAGGGCAGGGCGAGCAGTACTTC,CAISDRAGQGEQYF
.,TRBV20-1,TRBJ1-4,.,TGCAGTGCTAGTCCGCAGGGGCGTCTATGGGATGAAAAACTGTTTTTT,CSASPQGRLWDEKLFF
.,TRBV7-2,TRBJ2-5,TRBD2,TGTGCCAGCAGCTTAGGGCTGGCGGGGGCCCAGTACTTC,CASSLGLAGAQYF
.,TRBV3-1/TRBV3-2,TRBJ2-1,TRBD1,TGTGCCAGCAGCCGGACAGGGGGTCGAAGCTCCTACAATGAGCAGTTCTTC,CASSRTGGRSSYNEQFF
.,TRBV10-2,TRBJ1-5,.,TGCGCCAGCAGTGACCCGGGGAATGGCAATCAGCCCCAGCATTTT,CASSDPGNGNQPQHF
.,TRBV9,TRBJ1-1,.,TGTGCCAGCAGCGGAAGCATGAACACTGAAGCTTTCTTT,CASSGSMNTEAFF
.,TRBV3-1/TRBV3-2,TRBJ2-1,TRBD2,TGTGCCAGCAGCCCACGGACTAGCGGGGGTTACTACAATGAGCAGTTCTTC,CASSPRTSGGYYNEQFF
.,TRBV7-3,TRBJ2-7,TRBD1,TGTGCCAGCAGCCAGGACAGGGTGGGGGAGCAGTACTTC,CASSQDRVGEQYF
.,TRBV30,TRBJ2-5,.,TGTGCCTGGAGGGGGGACCAGGGGGGGACCCAGTACTTC,CAWRGDQGGTQYF
.,TRBV6-5,TRBJ1-6,.,TGTGCCAGCAGTTCATCCAGGGAATCACCCCTCCACTTT,CASSSSRESPLHF
.,TRBV2,TRBJ2-1,.,TGTGCCAGCAGTTCCGGGTCCGGAAGGGGTGAGCAGTTCTTC,CASSSGSGRGEQFF
.,TRBV24-1,TRBJ2-5,TRBD1,TGTGCCACCAGTGACACCTTAGGACAGGGAAGGGGTGAGACCCAGTACTTC,CATSDTLGQGRGETQYF
once,TRBV28,TRBJ2-5,TRBD2,TGTGCCAGCAGTTTAGTCGCGGGGGGTCAAGAGACCCAGTACTTC,CASSLVAGGQETQYF
.,TRBV6-5,TRBJ1-3,TRBD1,TGTGCCAGCAGAACAGGGGGCGGAAACACCATATATTTT,CASRTGGGNTIYF
few,TRBV7-8,TRBJ2-1,TRBD2,TGTGCCAGCAGCTTCCGGACTAGCGGGAGGGCGGATGAGCAGTTCTTC,CASSFRTSGRADEQFF
once,TRBV3-1/TRBV3-2,TRBJ2-7,.,TGTGCCAGCAGCCAAGATACCCCTGGCGGGGCTGGAGGGTACGAGCAGTACTTC,CASSQDTPGGAGGYEQYF
.,TRBV5-1,TRBJ2-5,TRBD2,TGCGCCAGCAGCGCCTCGGGGAGGGGACGAGGGGAGACCCAGTACTTC,CASSASGRGRGETQYF
.,TRBV7-9,TRBJ2-2,TRBD2,TGTGCCAGCAGCTTAGGACTAGCGGCGAACACCGGGGAGCTGTTTTTT,CASSLGLAANTGELFF
.,TRBV11-2,TRBJ1-1,TRBD1,TGTGCCAGCAGCATTGGGACAGGCATGAACACTGAAGCTTTCTTT,CASSIGTGMNTEAFF
.,TRBV6-5,TRBJ1-5,.,TGTGCCAGCTTTGGGCAGTTCAATCAGCCCCAGCATTTT,CASFGQFNQPQHF
.,TRBV30,TRBJ1-4,.,TGTGCCTGGAGGCCGACACGGGGAACTAATGAAAAACTGTTTTTT,CAWRPTRGTNEKLFF
.,TRBV11-3,TRBJ2-2,TRBD1,TGTGCCAGCAGCTTAGTTGGACAGGGGGCAGACACCGGGGAGCTGTTTTTT,CASSLVGQGADTGELFF
.,TRBV7-6,TRBJ2-1,TRBD1,TGTGCCAGCAGCAAGACAGGGAGTGAGCAGTTCTTC,CASSKTGSEQFF
.,TRBV5-1,TRBJ2-2,.,TGCGCCAGCAGCTTGGCCCGGGCAGGGACTTCGAACACCGGGGAGCTGTTTTTT,CASSLARAGTSNTGELFF
once,TRBV20-1,TRBJ1-6,.,TGCAGTGCCTTGGGCCTTTCACCCCTCCACTTT,CSALGLSPLHF
few,TRBV11-3,TRBJ1-4,TRBD1,TGTGCCAGCAGCTCCCCACAGGGGGCAACTAATGAAAAACTGTTTTTT,CASSSPQGATNEKLFF
.,TRBV9,TRBJ2-7,TRBD2,TGTGCCAGCAGCCCCACCGCGGGAGCTAGCGGTCTTTCCTACGAGCAGTACTTC,CASSPTAGASGLSYEQYF
.,TRBV5-6,TRBJ2-2,TRBD1,TGTGCCAGCAGTAAAACCGGGGACAGGGGACACACCGGGGAGCTGTTTTTT,CASSKTGDRGHTGELFF
few,TRBV9,TRBJ2-7,TRBD1,TGTGCCAGCAGCGTAGGGGGACAGGGGGCTTCCGAGCAGTACTTC,CASSVGGQGASEQYF
.,TRBV9,TRBJ1-4,.,TGTGCCAGCAGCGTAGGGGCCTTGAATGAAAAACTGTTTTTT,CASSVGALNEKLFF
.,TRBV2,TRBJ1-1,TRBD1,TGTGCCAGCAGTGCCGACAGGGGGAGCACTGAAGCTTTCTTT,CASSADRGSTEAFF